This entry concerns a single T cell receptor beta chain. By how much of the sample it makes up, this clone is medium-sized (0.01 to 0.1%). What antigen it recognizes has not been identified. No much larger clone exists at a distance of one base, and base qualities are not known. The donors were melanoma patients. The CDR1 and CDR2 encoded by the germline V gene are LGHNA and YSLEER. V is cut by 0 bases and J by 6 bases, and the space between the germline ends is 11 bases. From its cysteine to its phenylalanine, the CDR3 spans 15 amino acids. Solely the CDR3 DNA is kept, with 45 bases framed from the first base. Library method: the immunoSEQ multiplex PCR assay. TCRdb carries this immuneACCESS record with in-frame sequences only. Its versions omit some clonotypes, under half of them owing to an unresolved V gene in the studies checked, with the rest unexplained. A total of over 5,500 clones appear in this sample, around 66% of them only once. About a fifth of the sample is in the top ten clones.

The record originates from a study of CD4+ T cells in melanoma (dated by TCRdb to between 2021 and 2023). Broadly, across the study: The study examined neoantigen-specific CD4+ T cells in human melanoma. What the study reported, not specific to this receptor: Neoantigen-specific CD4+ T cells in melanoma were reported to have a range of differentiation states. Neoantigen-specific CD4+ T cells were reported to be correlated with the function of CD8+ T cells, macrophages and B cells.

The chain links TRBV4-3 with TRBJ1-4; the D gene is perhaps TRBD1, from 5 matching bases. The sequence derives from a human donor with melanoma. The sample was cells from a culture (not recorded whether cultured in vitro). The CDR3 protein: CASSQDGGRYEKLFF. The nucleotide sequence reads as follows: TGCGCCAGCAGCCAAGATGGGGGGAGGTATGAAAAACTGTTTTTT.